The 21 T cell receptor beta chains reported below all come from one sample, sequenced in a study of T cells in Graves' hyperthyroidism and ophthalmopathy. The CDR3 regions of TCR beta were amplified from RNA transcripts. In the first-round RT-PCR of the TCR CDR3, the HTBI primer set was used. TCRdb used MiXCR to reprocess the multiplex PCR reads, holding one entry per CDR3 protein. This sample has about 200,000 distinct CDR3 sequences, with around 16% found just once. Sequenced material: blood. These TCRs come from a woman between 50 and 59 years old with Graves' hyperthyroidism.

This clonotype was counted ten times or more. The chain has TRBV7-8 and TRBJ2-1; D not resolved. V shed 6 bases and J shed 1 base, with 13 bases lying between them. Germline V gene data show CDR1 as SGHVS and CDR2 as FQNEAQ. This CDR3 is built from 15 residues. As DNA, the CDR3 is TGTGCCAGCAGACCCAGACTGGATTCCTACAATGAGCAGTTCTTC. Encoded protein: CASRPRLDSYNEQFF.

This clonotype came up a few times. The genes are TRBV4-2 and TRBJ2-2; D not certain. Germline V gene lookup returns CDR1 LGHNA and CDR2 YNFKEQ. Trimming took off 0 bases at V and 2 bases at J, with 10 bases between the two ends. There are 16 residues in the CDR3. CDR3 DNA sequence: TGTGCCAGCAGCCAAGATCGGCAGACAAACACCGGGGAGCTGTTTTTT. Translation: CASSQDRQTNTGELFF.

This clonotype appeared many times. The CDR3 protein is CAWSGGTASYGYTF. Here the CDR3 DNA reads TGTGCCTGGAGTGGTGGGACAGCGTCGTATGGCTACACCTTC. The V gene is TRBV30, the J gene TRBJ1-2; 7 nucleotides line up with TRBD1. After removal of 1 base from V and 5 bases from J, the junction contained 7 bases not matched to a gene. This CDR3 region has 14 residues. CDR1 is GTSNPN, CDR2 SVGIG, per germline (reference sequence).

With regard to this clonotype: This may be a read error, as it is one base from a much larger clone. Because it lacks the conserved phenylalanine or tryptophan at the end, this CDR3 is likely a read error. J is TRBJ2-5 and V is TRBV19; 10 nucleotides agree with TRBD1. The CDR3 sequence is 17 residues long. Unmatched junction bases numbered 9, after V lost 2 bases and J lost 3 bases. The germline V gene has CDR1 LNHDA and CDR2 SQIVND (reference sequence). The CDR3 DNA sequence: TGTGCCAGTAGTATATCGACAGGGGGCCAGGACGAAGAGACCCAGTACTCC. This sequence encodes CASSISTGGQDEETQYS.

This clonotype came up many times. V gene TRBV27 combines with J gene TRBJ2-7; possibly TRBD1 or TRBD2 for D (5 bases each). Germline CDR1 reads MNHEY; CDR2 reads SMNVEV (reference sequence). The V end lost 2 bases, the J end lost 1 base, and 21 bases lay between the germline ends. This CDR3 contains 18 residues. In DNA form, the CDR3 reads TGTGCCAGCAGTTTAGCACCCCCGGGACGGTCCCTATCCTACGAGCAGTACTTC. Its translation is CASSLAPPGRSLSYEQYF.

In this sample, this clonotype turned up a few times. This rearrangement joins TRBV3-1 to TRBJ2-1; TRBD2 agrees at 9 bases. Germline CDR1 is LGHDT and CDR2 is YNNKEL (reference sequence). V trimming: 3 bases; J trimming: 2 bases; junction bases outside the gene matches: 5. The CDR3 consists of 16 residues. The DNA for the CDR3 is TGTGCCAGCAGCCATCCGCTAGCGGGAACCTACAATGAGCAGTTCTTC. This gives the protein CASSHPLAGTYNEQFF.

This clonotype was observed many times. The rearrangement links TRBV20-1 to TRBJ2-4; a weak D match, TRBD2 (6 bases). The V gene's germline CDR1 is DFQATT and CDR2 SNEGSKA (reference sequence). The CDR3 is 13 amino acids. The ends were cut back, 2 bases at V and 7 bases at J, with 12 bases in the middle. CDR3 protein: CSARFGSSNIQYF. DNA of the CDR3: TGCAGTGCTAGATTCGGGAGTTCGAACATTCAGTACTTC.

In its sample, this clonotype was seen many times. V is TRBV2 and J is TRBJ1-5; possibly TRBD1 for D (5 bases). Deletions cut 8 bases from V and 5 bases from J, with 16 bases between. CDR3 length: 14 residues. Germline V gene sequence: CDR1 SNHLY, CDR2 FYNNEI. The DNA for the CDR3 is TGTGCCAGCGCTGCCCAGGGTGGGGATCAGCCCCAGCATTTT. Residues: CASAAQGGDQPQHF.

This clonotype has a count of ten or more. This chain links TRBV7-6 with TRBJ2-7, with 13 bases that match TRBD2. The CDR3 covers 13 residues. The germline V gene has CDR1 SGHVS and CDR2 FNYEAQ. Losses at the gene ends were 8 bases for V and 2 bases for J; bases not matched to a gene: 0. The chain's CDR3 is CASGLAGAYEQYF. CDR3 DNA sequence: TGTGCCAGCGGACTAGCGGGGGCCTACGAGCAGTACTTC.

This clonotype was seen only a few times. This chain connects TRBV19 to TRBJ2-1, with 7 positions matching TRBD1. The CDR3 sequence is 13 residues long. Germline CDR1 reads LNHDA; CDR2 reads SQIVND (reference sequence). The V gene end was trimmed by 4 bases and the J gene end by 9 bases; junction bases not matched to a gene: 6. CDR3: CASSTRQGFEQFF. CDR3 coding DNA: TGTGCCAGTAGTACCCGACAGGGATTTGAGCAGTTCTTC.

The V gene is TRBV24-1, the J gene TRBJ2-1, with 8 bases identical to TRBD2. In germline, CDR1 is KGHDR, CDR2 SFDVKD. V dropped 9 bases and J dropped 6; count of bases not matched to a gene: 6. The CDR3 has 13 residues. CDR3 protein: CATSGGRFNEQFF. The CDR3 DNA reads as TGTGCCACCTCTGGCGGGAGGTTCAATGAGCAGTTCTTC.

In this sample, this clonotype turned up many times. V usage is TRBV7-8 and J usage is TRBJ1-5; D is ambiguous. This CDR3 is built from 13 residues. Trimming removed 0 bases at V and 5 bases at J, with 5 bases between. CDR1 is SGHVS and CDR2 is FQNEAQ in the germline V gene. CDR3 coding DNA: TGTGCCAGCAGCTTAGCGAGGGATCAGCCCCAGCATTTT. Translated, it gives CASSLARDQPQHF.

Notes on this clonotype: Possible read error: a much larger clone is one base away. V gene TRBV20-1 combines with J gene TRBJ1-5, with D perhaps TRBD1 (6 bases). In germline, CDR1 is DFQATT, CDR2 SNEGSKA (reference sequence). V was shortened by 5 bases and J by 0 bases, with 14 bases between the two germline ends. There are 15 residues in the CDR3. The CDR3 protein is CSAHRVLNSNQPQHF. The CDR3 coding sequence is TGCAGTGCTCACAGGGTCCTTAATAGCAATCAGCCCCAGCATTTT.

The table lists this clonotype with many counts. The V gene is TRBV30, the J gene TRBJ2-1; 7 nucleotides align to TRBD2. The CDR3 contains 14 residues. Germline CDR1 GTSNPN, CDR2 SVGIG (reference sequence). V trimming: 5 bases; J trimming: 0 bases; junction bases outside the gene matches: 4. CDR3 sequence (DNA): TGTGCCTGGGCCAGCGGGAACTCCTACAATGAGCAGTTCTTC. Translating it yields CAWASGNSYNEQFF.

This clonotype was observed a few times. The chain links TRBV3-1 to TRBJ1-2; a possible D gene is TRBD1 (5 bases). Deletions cut 1 base from V and 6 bases from J, with 12 bases between. Per germline, CDR1 LGHDT and CDR2 YNNKEL (reference sequence). The CDR3 loop spans 14 amino acids. CDR3 sequence: CASSQVSGLDGYTF. The CDR3 bases are TGTGCCAGCAGCCAAGTTTCAGGGTTGGATGGCTACACCTTC.

This clonotype has just a few counts. The gene calls are TRBV19 and TRBJ1-1; D not certain. The CDR3 runs to 15 residues. The ends were cut back, 0 bases at V and 0 bases at J, with 8 bases in the middle. Germline V gives CDR1 LNHDA, CDR2 SQIVND (reference sequence). CDR3 sequence reads: CASSIERVMNTEAFF. For the CDR3, the DNA is TGTGCCAGTAGTATAGAAAGAGTAATGAACACTGAAGCTTTCTTT.

This clonotype showed up just a few times. This sequence joins TRBV10-2 and TRBJ1-2, with 9 positions matching TRBD1. V shed 6 bases, J shed 3 bases, and the junction held 14 bases outside the gene matches. CDR3 length: 17 residues. Germline V gene lookup returns CDR1 WSHSY and CDR2 SAAADI. Written as DNA, the CDR3 is TGCGCCAGCAGGGGTTCGACCCGGGACAGGGTCGACTATGGCTACACCTTC. Protein product: CASRGSTRDRVDYGYTF.

J is TRBJ2-7 and V is TRBV3-1; D unclear. The ends were cut back, 3 bases at V and 2 bases at J, with 11 bases in the middle. The V gene's germline CDR1 is LGHDT and CDR2 YNNKEL (reference sequence). This CDR3 is 14 amino acids long. The CDR3 loop is CASSQSGQTYEQYF. The CDR3 coding sequence is TGTGCCAGCAGCCAGTCCGGGCAAACCTACGAGCAGTACTTC.

The chain recombines TRBV6-2 or TRBV6-3 with TRBJ2-1; TRBD2 matches at 11 bases. Germline V CDR1 and CDR2: MNHEY, SVGEGT. Losses at the gene ends were 5 bases for V and 4 bases for J; bases not matched to a gene: 1. The length of the CDR3 is 14 residues. This CDR3 reads CASSRLAGYNEQFF. In DNA form, the CDR3 reads TGTGCCAGCAGTCGACTAGCGGGGTACAATGAGCAGTTCTTC.

This clonotype was seen at least ten times. The V call is TRBV20-1, the J call TRBJ2-1; D assignment may be TRBD1 or TRBD2 (5 bases each). The V end was cut by 6 bases, the J end by 4 bases, with 13 bases between. The germline V gene encodes CDR1 DFQATT and CDR2 SNEGSKA (reference sequence). The CDR3 extends over 13 amino acids. CDR3 protein: CSARAWEYNEQFF. The CDR3 DNA follows: TGCAGTGCCAGGGCCTGGGAGTACAATGAGCAGTTCTTC.

This chain uses TRBV5-1 with TRBJ2-5; 14 bases align to TRBD2. The CDR3 has 18 residues. V gave up 0 bases and J gave up 5 bases; unmatched junction bases: 9. The germline V gene encodes CDR1 SGHRS and CDR2 YFSETQ. Written as DNA, the CDR3 is TGCGCCAGCAGCTTGGCCAGGGGACTAGCGGGAGCCCAGGAGACCCAGTACTTC. Translation: CASSLARGLAGAQETQYF.